The next 5 T cell receptor beta chains were all read from a single sample in a study of blood T cell repertoires in COVID-19. Sequencing used immunoSEQ multiplex PCR; TCRdb keeps in-frame clones, though not all of them. The data hold fewer than 250,000 clones, with around nine tenths observed a single time. Sequences were obtained from peripheral blood. The receptors shown here come from a young man with acute or convalescent COVID-19.

The chain combines TRBV6-6 with TRBJ1-1; 9 bases map to TRBD1. Germline V gene lookup returns CDR1 MNHNY and CDR2 SVGAGI (reference sequence). The CDR3 has 15 amino acids. V was pared by 5 bases and J by 10 bases, with 14 bases of the junction left unmatched. This chain's CDR3 is CASSAPGQGVKGAFF. As DNA, the CDR3 is TGTGCCAGCAGTGCCCCGGGACAGGGAGTGAAGGGAGCTTTCTTT.

J is TRBJ2-7 and V is TRBV5-1; D is ambiguous. This CDR3 spans 18 amino acids. Trimming pared 0 bases from V and 5 bases from J, leaving 24 bases between. The germline CDR1 and CDR2 sequences are SGHRS and YFSETQ. Written as DNA, the CDR3 is TGCGCCAGCAGCTTGGACGGTCGGGTCTCCTATCGAAGCAACGAGCAGTACTTC. This translates into CASSLDGRVSYRSNEQYF.

The chain links TRBV9 to TRBJ1-5; possible D gene TRBD1, 5 bases. This CDR3 spans 19 amino acids. Germline V gene data show CDR1 as SGDLS and CDR2 as YYNGEE. V was pared by 3 bases and J by 2 bases, with 24 bases between. The CDR3 sequence is CASSAPWARGRGCNQPQHF. DNA of the CDR3: TGTGCCAGCAGCGCCCCGTGGGCACGTGGTAGGGGCTGCAATCAGCCCCAGCATTTT.

The chain is built from TRBV5-1 and TRBJ1-2; no reliable D call. The CDR3 is made up of 13 amino acids. V dropped 4 bases and J dropped 5 bases, with 12 bases sitting between them. CDR1 and CDR2 (germline): SGHRS, YFSETQ. CDR3: CASSPGGAYGYTF. The CDR3 bases are TGCGCCAGCAGCCCCGGCGGAGCATATGGCTACACCTTC. Combining the CDR3 with reference TRBV5-1 and TRBJ1-2 gives the whole variable domain KAGVTQTPRYLIKTRGQQVTLSCSPISGHRSVSWYQQTPGQGLQFLFEYFSETQRNKGNFPGRFSGRQFSNSRSEMNVSTLELGDSALYLCASSPGGAYGYTFGSGTRLTVV.

CDR3 coding DNA: TGTGCCAGCAGCCGACCGGGACAGGGGGCAGATACGCAGTATTTT. Protein: CASSRPGQGADTQYF. The chain carries TRBV28 and TRBJ2-3; 11 bases match TRBD1. Trimming removed 6 bases from V and 4 bases from J; junction bases left unmatched: 6. Germline V gives CDR1 MDHEN, CDR2 SYDVKM. This CDR3 spans 15 amino acids.